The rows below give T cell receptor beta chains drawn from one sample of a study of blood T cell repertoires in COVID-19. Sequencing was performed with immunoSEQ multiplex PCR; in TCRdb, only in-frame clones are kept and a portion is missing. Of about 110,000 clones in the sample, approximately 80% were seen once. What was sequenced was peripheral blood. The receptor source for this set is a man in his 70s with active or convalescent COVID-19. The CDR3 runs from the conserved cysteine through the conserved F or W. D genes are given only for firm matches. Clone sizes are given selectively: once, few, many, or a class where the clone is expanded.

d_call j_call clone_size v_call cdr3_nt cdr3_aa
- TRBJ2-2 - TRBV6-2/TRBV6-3 TGTGCCAGCAGTTACTCAGGCCGTCTGAGGGTCGGGGAGCTGTTTTTT CASSYSGRLRVGELFF
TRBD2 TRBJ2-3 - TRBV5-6 TGTGCCAGCAGCTTGAGGCTAGCGGGGGGGTTAGATACGCAGTATTTT CASSLRLAGGLDTQYF
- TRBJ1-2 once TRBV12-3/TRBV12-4 TGTGCCAGCAGTTTTAGGGGTGGCTACACCTTC CASSFRGGYTF
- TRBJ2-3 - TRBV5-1 TGCGCCAGCTCCAGGGAAAATACGCAGTATTTT CASSRENTQYF
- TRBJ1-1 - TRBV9 TGTGCCAGCAGCGTGAGCAGGTGGCCCGCTGAAGCTTTCTTT CASSVSRWPAEAFF
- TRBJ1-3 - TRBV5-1 TGCGCCAGCAGCTTGGGGGGGCTCTCTGGAAACACCATATATTTT CASSLGGLSGNTIYF
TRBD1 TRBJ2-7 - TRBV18 TGTGCCAGCTCACCACTGGCGACAGGGGGGTACGAGCAGTACTTC CASSPLATGGYEQYF
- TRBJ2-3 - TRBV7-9 TGTGCCAGCAGCTTCCCACGGGGGGGACAGACAGATACGCAGTATTTT CASSFPRGGQTDTQYF
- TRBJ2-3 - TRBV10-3 TGTGCCATCAGTGGGCGACGGGCTAGCCAAGGCACAGATACGCAGTATTTT CAISGRRASQGTDTQYF
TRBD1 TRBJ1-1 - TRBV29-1 TGCAGCGGCGACAGGGGGCAGGGCACTGAAGCTTTCTTT CSGDRGQGTEAFF
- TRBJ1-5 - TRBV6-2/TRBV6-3 TGTGCCAGCAGTTACAGGGGAGGGCAGCCCCAGCATTTT CASSYRGGQPQHF
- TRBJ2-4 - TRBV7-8 TGTGCCAGCAGCTTAGATGAGGCCAAAAACATTCAGTACTTC CASSLDEAKNIQYF
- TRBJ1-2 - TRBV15 TGTGCCACCAGCAGAGACCCAGCGAATGGCTACACCTTC CATSRDPANGYTF
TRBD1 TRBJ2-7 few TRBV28 TGTGCCAGCAGTTTTACAGGGGGCTCCTACGAGCAGTACTTC CASSFTGGSYEQYF
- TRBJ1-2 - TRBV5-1 TGCGCCAGCAGCTTGGGGGCAGCACCCAACTATGGCTACACCTTC CASSLGAAPNYGYTF
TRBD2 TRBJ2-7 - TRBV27 TGTGCCAGCAGTGCGGGGGGGACTAGCGGGTTCTCCTACGAGCAGTACTTC CASSAGGTSGFSYEQYF
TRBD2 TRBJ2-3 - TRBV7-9 TGTGCCAGCAGCTTTGGACTAGCCCCCGTAGATACGCAGTATTTT CASSFGLAPVDTQYF
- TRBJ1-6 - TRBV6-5 TGTGCCAGCAGTTACGGGCGGGGAGACCCCCTCCACTTT CASSYGRGDPLHF
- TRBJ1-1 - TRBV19 TGTGCCAGCTCAACGGGGAGGAGCACTGAAGCTTTCTTT CASSTGRSTEAFF
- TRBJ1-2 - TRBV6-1 TGTGCCAGCAGACAGGGCTCTATGGGCGGCTACACCTTC CASRQGSMGGYTF
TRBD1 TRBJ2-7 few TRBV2 TGTGCCAGCAGTGAAGCACAGGGGAAGGGCGAGCAGTACTTC CASSEAQGKGEQYF
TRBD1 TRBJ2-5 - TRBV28 TGTGCCAGCGCCGGGGACAGACAAGAGACCCAGTACTTC CASAGDRQETQYF
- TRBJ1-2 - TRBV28 TGTGCCAGCAGTCAGGGAACGGCCTATGGCTACACCTTC CASSQGTAYGYTF
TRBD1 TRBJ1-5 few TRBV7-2 TGTGCCAGCAGCTTAGACCCAGGGGGTTTGGGGCCCCAGCATTTT CASSLDPGGLGPQHF
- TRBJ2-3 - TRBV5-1 TGCGCCAGCAGCCAACGGACTGGCGCAGATACGCAGTATTTT CASSQRTGADTQYF
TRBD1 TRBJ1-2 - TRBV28 TGTGCCAGCAGTTTAACTCCTTACAGGGGGCGAGGTGGCTACACCTTC CASSLTPYRGRGGYTF
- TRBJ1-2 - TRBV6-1 TGTGCCAGCAGTGAACAGGGAGGGTATGGCTACACCTTC CASSEQGGYGYTF
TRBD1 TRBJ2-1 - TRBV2 TGTGCCAGCAGTGAGGGGACAGGATCCTACAATGAGCAGTTCTTC CASSEGTGSYNEQFF
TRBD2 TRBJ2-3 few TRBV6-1 TGTGCCAGCAGTGAAAGAGCGGGACTGCAGTATTTT CASSERAGLQYF
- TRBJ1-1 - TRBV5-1 TGCGCCAGCAGCTTGGTTCCGTTGAACACTGAAGCTTTCTTT CASSLVPLNTEAFF
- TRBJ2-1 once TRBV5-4 TGTGCCAGCAGCTGGGGGACCAGGGGGGTTGAGCAGTTCTTC CASSWGTRGVEQFF
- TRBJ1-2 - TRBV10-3 TGTGCCATCAGTCCGGACACGTTGAACTATGGCTACACCTTC CAISPDTLNYGYTF
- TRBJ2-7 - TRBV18 TGTGCCAGCTCACCACCTTCCGGGTACGAGCAGTACTTC CASSPPSGYEQYF
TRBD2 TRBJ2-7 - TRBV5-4 TGTGCCAGCAGCTTGGGGACTAGCGGCTCCTACGAGCAGTACTTC CASSLGTSGSYEQYF
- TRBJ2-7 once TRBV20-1 TGCAGTGTAGACAGGACCTACGAGCAGTACTTC CSVDRTYEQYF
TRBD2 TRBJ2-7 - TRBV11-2 TGTGCCAGCAGTCCTCTTAGCGGGAACAACGAGCAGTACTTC CASSPLSGNNEQYF
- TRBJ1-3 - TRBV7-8 TGTGCCAGCAGCTTATTACAGGGATCTGGAAACACCATATATTTT CASSLLQGSGNTIYF
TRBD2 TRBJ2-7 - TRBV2 TGTGCCAGCAAAGAGGATTATGAGCGGGAGGCCTACGAGCAGTACTTC CASKEDYEREAYEQYF
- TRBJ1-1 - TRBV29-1 TGCAGCGTTGACAGGTTGAACACTGAAGCTTTCTTT CSVDRLNTEAFF
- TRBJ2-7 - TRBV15 TGTGCCACCAGCAGGGACAGACCCTACGAGCAGTACTTC CATSRDRPYEQYF
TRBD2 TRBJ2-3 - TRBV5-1 TGCGCCAGCAGCTTTGGACTAGCGGGGGAGGTAGATACGCAGTATTTT CASSFGLAGEVDTQYF
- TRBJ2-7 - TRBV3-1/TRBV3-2 TGTGCCAGCAGCCACAGACGGGCCTACGAGCAGTACTTC CASSHRRAYEQYF
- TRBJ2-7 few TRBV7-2 TGTGCCAGCAGCTTAAGGTTCACTATGGGCGAGCAGTACTTC CASSLRFTMGEQYF
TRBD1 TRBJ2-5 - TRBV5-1 TGCGCCAGCAGCTCACAGGGGGCTGGGGAGACCCAGTACTTC CASSSQGAGETQYF
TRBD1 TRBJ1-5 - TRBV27 TGTGCCAGCAGTTCCTACCAAGGGGGCAGGGGCAATCAGCCCCAGCATTTT CASSSYQGGRGNQPQHF
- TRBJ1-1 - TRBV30 TGTGCCTGGAGTGTCATGAACACTGAAGCTTTCTTT CAWSVMNTEAFF
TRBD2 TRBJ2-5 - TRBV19 TGTGCCAGTACCCGGACTAGCGGGAGTCTAAAGACCCAGTACTTC CASTRTSGSLKTQYF
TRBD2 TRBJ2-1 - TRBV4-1 TGCGCCAGCAGCCCCGACGCGGGGGTTGAGCAGTTCTTC CASSPDAGVEQFF
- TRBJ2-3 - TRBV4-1 TGCGCCAGCACCACCCGTAGTCCGGGCACAGATACGCAGTATTTT CASTTRSPGTDTQYF
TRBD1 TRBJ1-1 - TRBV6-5 TGTGCCACTGACGACAGGGGCCGGGCTGAAGCTTTCTTT CATDDRGRAEAFF